Shown below are 6 T cell receptor beta chains from a single sample sequenced in a study of blood T cell repertoires in COVID-19. The assay was immunoSEQ multiplex PCR, and TCRdb's table has in-frame clones only and misses some. The data show about 50,000 clones, more than 80% seen once. Sequencing was carried out using peripheral blood. The source is a man in his fifties or sixties with acute or convalescent COVID-19.

The chain links TRBV5-6 to TRBJ2-3, with D possibly TRBD1 on 5 matching bases. The V end was cut by 0 bases, the J end by 3 bases, with 14 bases between. Germline CDR1 and CDR2: SGHDT and YYEEEE. There are 16 residues in the CDR3. CDR3: CASSLASGKETDTQYF. Here the CDR3 DNA reads TGTGCCAGCAGCTTGGCGTCAGGGAAGGAAACAGATACGCAGTATTTT.

This sequence joins TRBV4-2 and TRBJ1-1; 7 nucleotides agree with TRBD1. J lost 2 bases, V lost 4 bases, and 10 bases had no gene match. CDR3 length: 16 residues. Germline lookup yields CDR1 LGHNA and CDR2 YNFKEQ. The DNA of the CDR3 is TGTGCCAGCAGCCTTTTTTTCCGGGACAGAAACACTGAAGCTTTCTTT. Protein: CASSLFFRDRNTEAFF.

The rearrangement links TRBV5-5 to TRBJ2-7, with TRBD1 matching 8 bases. This CDR3 comprises 14 residues. Losses at the gene ends were 4 bases for V and 1 base for J; bases not matched to a gene: 4. Germline V CDR1 and CDR2: SGHKS, YYEKEE (reference sequence). The CDR3 here is CASSRRDRSYEQYF. CDR3 DNA: TGTGCCAGCAGCCGCCGGGACAGGTCCTACGAGCAGTACTTC. The full variable domain, with the rest looked up from reference TRBV5-5 and TRBJ2-7, is DAGVTQSPTHLIKTRGQQVTLRCSPISGHKSVSWYQQVLGQGPQFIFQYYEKEERGRGNFPDRFSARQFPNYSSELNVNALLLGDSALYLCASSRRDRSYEQYFGPGTRLTVT.

The chain couples TRBV29-1 to TRBJ2-3; TRBD1 might be the D (5 bases). The CDR3 is 14 residues long. Trimming removed 3 bases from V and 5 bases from J, with 15 bases in between. From germline, CDR1 is SQVTM and CDR2 ANQGSEA. CDR3 nucleotides: TGCAGCGTTGAGGATAGACAGATGGGAGATACGCAGTATTTT. Its protein is CSVEDRQMGDTQYF.

This sequence joins TRBV19 and TRBJ1-4; TRBD1 agrees at 7 bases. V shed 7 bases, J shed 5 bases, and the junction held 10 bases outside the gene matches. Germline assignment: CDR1 LNHDA and CDR2 SQIVND (reference sequence). CDR3 size: 15 residues. The DNA of the CDR3 is TGTGCCAGTATCATGGGGGCAGGGGGAAATGAAAAACTGTTTTTT. Translating gives CASIMGAGGNEKLFF.

This chain links TRBV4-1 with TRBJ2-2; D call uncertain. The CDR3 length is 15 residues. Germline V gene data show CDR1 as MGHRA and CDR2 as YSYEKL. V was pared by 0 bases and J by 1 base, with 6 bases between. For the CDR3, the DNA is TGCGCCAGCAGCCAAGAATCCCAGAACACCGGGGAGCTGTTTTTT. This translates into CASSQESQNTGELFF.